This T cell receptor (beta chain) was recovered during a study of long-term antiretroviral therapy in people with HIV. Overall study: The 2015 immediate-ART recommendation came about a decade after the earliest samples. The study's findings and limits: Pre-ART clonal expansions dominated every time point's repertoire.

In the case of this clone: Its antigen is not known.

The CDR3 is 15 amino acids. With 4 bases removed from V and 2 bases from J, the gap between germline ends came to 11 bases. Per germline, CDR1 MDHEN and CDR2 SYDVKM. People in the study who had HIV all got their treatment in the United States. The immunoSEQ assay was v3.0, run at survey level. Here immunoSEQ multiplex PCR was the method, and the copy in TCRdb shows in-frame clones only, minus some. The data hold about 24,000 clones, with roughly 77% observed a single time. The TCR comes from a man aged 25-40 years with HIV. The chain links TRBV28 to TRBJ1-4; D perhaps matches TRBD1 (5 bases). Sequenced material: unsorted PBMCs, taken 4.4 years after starting antiretroviral therapy. The CDR3, as DNA: TGTGCCAGCAGTTCGGAGGGGCAGACTAATGAAAAACTGTTTTTT. Translation: CASSSEGQTNEKLFF.